This T cell receptor (beta chain) was captured in a study of CD8 T cells in Susac syndrome. From blood CD8+ and CD4+ T cells, TCR beta sequences were generated. Controls were healthy donors (matched for age and sex). Negative isolation was applied to CD8+ and CD4+ T cells, and FACS enrichment was applied to TEMRA cells. Random hexamers were used to reverse transcribe about 0.45 to 1 ug of RNA. Across 54 Vbeta and 13 Jbeta, TCR beta CDR3 was amplified with immunoSEQ multiplex PCR. Using its own MiXCR run on the immunoSEQ multiplex PCR reads, TCRdb lists one record per CDR3 protein. The sample consists of roughly 200,000 distinct CDR3 sequences, just under 95% of them appearing once. The CDR3 is 15 amino acids. Trimming stripped 5 bases from V and 5 bases from J, with 16 bases between. Germline-derived CDR1 and CDR2 are SGHTA and FQGTGA.

The chain uses TRBV7-3 and TRBJ2-1; D possibly corresponds to TRBD2 (5 bases). The sequenced sample consisted of CD4+ T cells from PBMCs. The source is a human donor in good health. The CDR3 region is CASSPWEFRNNEQFF. As DNA, the CDR3 is TGTGCCAGCAGCCCCTGGGAGTTTCGCAACAATGAGCAGTTCTTC.